This TCR beta chain was sequenced for a study of T cells after yellow fever vaccination. A single record per CDR3 protein comes from TCRdb applying MiXCR to the 5' RACE reads. The data contain about 360,000 distinct CDR3 sequences, roughly 6.1% of them singletons. The CDR3 runs 12 residues. Germline CDR1 reads DFQATT; CDR2 reads SNEGSKA (reference sequence). V was pared by 5 bases and J by 8 bases, with 13 bases between. This clonotype was seen repeatedly, ten times or more. Its cognate antigen is unknown. Study-level points and caveats: The secondary response was weaker, and its peak arrived faster, on day 5 versus 15.

The rearrangement uses TRBV20-1 and TRBJ2-1; D might be TRBD2 (5 bases). The sample in question was PBMCs, obtained 5 days after the yellow fever booster vaccination. The source is a man aged 25 to 40 who received the YFV17D yellow fever vaccine. CDR3 residues: CSAGWQADEQFF. CDR3 nucleotides: TGCAGTGCTGGCTGGCAAGCGGATGAGCAGTTCTTC.